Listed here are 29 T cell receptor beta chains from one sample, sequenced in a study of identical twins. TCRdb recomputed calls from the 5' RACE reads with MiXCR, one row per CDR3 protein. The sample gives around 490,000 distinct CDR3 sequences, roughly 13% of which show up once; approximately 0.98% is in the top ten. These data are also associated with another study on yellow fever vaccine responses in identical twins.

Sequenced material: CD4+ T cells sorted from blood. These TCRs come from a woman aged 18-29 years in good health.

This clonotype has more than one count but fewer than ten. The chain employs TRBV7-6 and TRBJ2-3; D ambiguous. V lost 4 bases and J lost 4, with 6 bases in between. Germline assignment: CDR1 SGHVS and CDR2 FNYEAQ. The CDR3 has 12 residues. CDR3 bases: TGTGCCAGCAGCTCCCGGTCAGATACGCAGTATTTT. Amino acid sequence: CASSSRSDTQYF.

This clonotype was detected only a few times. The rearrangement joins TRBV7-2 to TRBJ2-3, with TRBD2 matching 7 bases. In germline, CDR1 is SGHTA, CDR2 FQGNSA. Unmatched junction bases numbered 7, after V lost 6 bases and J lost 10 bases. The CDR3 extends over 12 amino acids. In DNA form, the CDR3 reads TGTGCCAGCAGTGAGCGGGGAGCGTCGCAGTATTTT. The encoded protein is CASSERGASQYF.

The DNA for the CDR3 is TGTGCCAGCAGCGCGGAGAGGGGGCGAAAGATCTACGAGCAGTACTTC. It codes for CASSAERGRKIYEQYF. The chain employs TRBV6-1 and TRBJ2-7; 7 bases line up with TRBD1. Germline V CDR1 and CDR2: MNHNS, SASEGT. The CDR3 has 16 residues. The V segment lost 6 bases and the J segment 3 bases; nucleotides outside the gene matches: 14.

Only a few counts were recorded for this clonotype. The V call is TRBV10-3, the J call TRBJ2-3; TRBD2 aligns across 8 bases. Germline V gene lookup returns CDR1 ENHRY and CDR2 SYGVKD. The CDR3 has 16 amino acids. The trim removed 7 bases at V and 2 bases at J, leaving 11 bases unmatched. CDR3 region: CAITGALAGDTDTQYF. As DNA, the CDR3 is TGTGCCATCACCGGCGCGCTAGCGGGTGACACAGATACGCAGTATTTT.

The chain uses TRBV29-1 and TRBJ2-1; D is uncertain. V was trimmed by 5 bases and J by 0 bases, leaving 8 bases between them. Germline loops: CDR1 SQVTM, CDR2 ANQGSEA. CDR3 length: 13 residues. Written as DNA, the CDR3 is TGCAGCGTTTACGAGGTCTCCTACAATGAGCAGTTCTTC. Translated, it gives CSVYEVSYNEQFF.

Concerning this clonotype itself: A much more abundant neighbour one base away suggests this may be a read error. CDR3 loop: CSAGGATGTIQYF. As DNA, the CDR3 is TGCAGCGCTGGTGGGGCGACAGGAACCATTCAGTACTTC. V and J are TRBV29-1 and TRBJ2-4; possibly TRBD1 for D (6 bases). Trimming left V 7 bases short and J 9 bases short, with 19 bases between. The CDR3 covers 13 residues. Germline CDR1 and CDR2: SQVTM and ANQGSEA.

CDR3 protein: CASSQEGTGDSPLHF. The CDR3 nucleotides read TGCGCCAGCAGCCAAGAGGGGACAGGGGACTCACCCCTCCACTTT. V gene TRBV4-1 combines with J gene TRBJ1-6; 10 bases fit TRBD1. The CDR3 contains 15 residues. V lost 0 bases, J lost 10 bases, and 3 bases stayed unmatched. The V gene's germline CDR1 is MGHRA and CDR2 YSYEKL.

This chain's CDR3 is CASSYSGSSSYEQYF. In DNA, the CDR3 is TGTGCCAGCAGTTACTCAGGGTCGAGCTCCTACGAGCAGTACTTC. This chain links TRBV6-5 with TRBJ2-7; D remains ambiguous. The V end was cut by 0 bases, the J end by 0 bases, with 9 bases between. This CDR3 comprises 15 residues. CDR1 is MNHEY, CDR2 SVGAGI, per germline.

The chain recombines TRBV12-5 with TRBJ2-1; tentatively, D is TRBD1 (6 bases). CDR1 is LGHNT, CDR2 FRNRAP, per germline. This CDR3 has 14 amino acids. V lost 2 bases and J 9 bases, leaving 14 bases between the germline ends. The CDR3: CASGLSKGGIEQFF. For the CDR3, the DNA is TGTGCTAGTGGTTTGAGTAAAGGGGGAATTGAGCAGTTCTTC.

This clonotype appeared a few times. The CDR3 protein is CASSSRTSAYNEQFF. Here the CDR3 DNA reads TGTGCCAGCAGCTCCCGGACTAGCGCGTACAATGAGCAGTTCTTC. The V gene is TRBV7-2, the J gene TRBJ2-1, with TRBD2 matching over 9 bases. CDR3 length equals 15 residues. The J segment lost 4 bases and the V segment lost 4 bases, leaving 5 bases of the junction unmatched. Germline lookup yields CDR1 SGHTA and CDR2 FQGNSA.

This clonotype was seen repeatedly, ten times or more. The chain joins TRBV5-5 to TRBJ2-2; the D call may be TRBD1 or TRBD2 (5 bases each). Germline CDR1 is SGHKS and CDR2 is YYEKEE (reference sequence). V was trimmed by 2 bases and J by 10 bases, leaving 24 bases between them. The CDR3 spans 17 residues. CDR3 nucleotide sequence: TGTGCCAGCAGCTTTCTTGTAAATAGGGGCGACTATGTGGAGCTGTTTTTT. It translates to CASSFLVNRGDYVELFF.

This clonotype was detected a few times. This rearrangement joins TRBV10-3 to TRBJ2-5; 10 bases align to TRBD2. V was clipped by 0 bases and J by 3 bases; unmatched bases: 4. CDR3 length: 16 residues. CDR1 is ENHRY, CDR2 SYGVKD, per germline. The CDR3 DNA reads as TGTGCCATCAGTGAGTCAGGAGCGGGAGGGAAAGAGACCCAGTACTTC. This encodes CAISESGAGGKETQYF.

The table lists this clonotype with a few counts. CDR3 DNA sequence: TGCAGTGCTAGAGATAAGGCAGGGAATCAGCCCCAGCATTTT. Translation: CSARDKAGNQPQHF. V usage is TRBV20-1 and J usage is TRBJ1-5, with TRBD1 as a possible D gene (5 bases). The CDR3 is made up of 14 amino acids. Germline assignment: CDR1 DFQATT and CDR2 SNEGSKA (reference sequence). Trimming shortened V by 0 bases and J by 4 bases, and 10 bases separated the two germline ends.

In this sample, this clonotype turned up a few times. The CDR3 bases are TGTGCCAGTACGGAGGGGACCCGAATGTCCTCCTACGAGCAGTACTTC. Amino acid sequence: CASTEGTRMSSYEQYF. The rearrangement joins TRBV7-2 to TRBJ2-7, with TRBD2 as a possible D gene (6 bases). The CDR3 totals 16 residues. From germline, CDR1 is SGHTA and CDR2 FQGNSA. Deletions cut 9 bases from V and 0 bases from J, with 21 bases between.

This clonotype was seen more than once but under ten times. The CDR3 DNA follows: TGTGCCAGCAGTTCTCTATCGGGACAAGACAATGAGCAGTTCTTC. Its protein is CASSSLSGQDNEQFF. The V and J genes are TRBV6-5 and TRBJ2-1, with D possibly being TRBD1 (6 bases). This CDR3 comprises 15 residues. With 4 bases removed from V and 5 bases from J, the gap between germline ends came to 15 bases. Germline loops: CDR1 MNHEY, CDR2 SVGAGI.

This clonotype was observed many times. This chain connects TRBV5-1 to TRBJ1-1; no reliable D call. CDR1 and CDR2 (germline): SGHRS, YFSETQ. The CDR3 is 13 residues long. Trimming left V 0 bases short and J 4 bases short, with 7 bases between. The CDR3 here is CASSLGSSTEAFF. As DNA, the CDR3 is TGCGCCAGCAGCTTGGGCAGCTCCACTGAAGCTTTCTTT.

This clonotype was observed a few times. CDR3: CSARDPTSGPYEQYF. The CDR3 nucleotides are TGCAGTGCTAGAGATCCGACTAGCGGGCCTTACGAGCAGTACTTC. The rearrangement joins TRBV20-1 to TRBJ2-7, with 10 bases matching TRBD2. The CDR3 length is 15 residues. Germline values: CDR1 DFQATT, CDR2 SNEGSKA (reference sequence). V was pared by 0 bases and J by 4 bases, with 6 bases of the junction left unmatched.

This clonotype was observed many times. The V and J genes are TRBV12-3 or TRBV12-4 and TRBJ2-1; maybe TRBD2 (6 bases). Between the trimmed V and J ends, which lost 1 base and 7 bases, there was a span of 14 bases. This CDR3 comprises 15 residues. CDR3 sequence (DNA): TGTGCCAGCAGTTTAGGCTGGCGGGCGGGAAATGAGCAGTTCTTC. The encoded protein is CASSLGWRAGNEQFF.

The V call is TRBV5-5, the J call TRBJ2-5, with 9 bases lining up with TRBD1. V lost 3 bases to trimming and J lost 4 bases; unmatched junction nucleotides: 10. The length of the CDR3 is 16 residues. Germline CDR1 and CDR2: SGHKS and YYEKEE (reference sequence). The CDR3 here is CASSYLGQGQGETQYF. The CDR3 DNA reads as TGTGCCAGCAGCTACCTGGGACAGGGTCAGGGAGAGACCCAGTACTTC.

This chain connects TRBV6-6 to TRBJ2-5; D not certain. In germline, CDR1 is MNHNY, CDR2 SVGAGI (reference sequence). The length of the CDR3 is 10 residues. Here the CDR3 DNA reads TGTGCAGCCAGCAGATCGTACCAGTACTTC. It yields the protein CAASRSYQYF.

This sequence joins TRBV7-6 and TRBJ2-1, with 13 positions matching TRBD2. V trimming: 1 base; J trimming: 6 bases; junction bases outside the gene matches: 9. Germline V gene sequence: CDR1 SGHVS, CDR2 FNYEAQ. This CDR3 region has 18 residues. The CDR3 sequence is CASSLVPQLAGGPNEQFF. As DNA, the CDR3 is TGTGCCAGCAGCTTAGTCCCCCAACTAGCGGGAGGGCCCAATGAGCAGTTCTTC.

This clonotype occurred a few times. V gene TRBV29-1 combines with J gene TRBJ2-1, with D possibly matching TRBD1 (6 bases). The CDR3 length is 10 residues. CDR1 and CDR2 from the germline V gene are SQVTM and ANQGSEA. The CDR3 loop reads CTLGGNEQFF. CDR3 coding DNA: TGCACACTAGGGGGCAATGAGCAGTTCTTC.

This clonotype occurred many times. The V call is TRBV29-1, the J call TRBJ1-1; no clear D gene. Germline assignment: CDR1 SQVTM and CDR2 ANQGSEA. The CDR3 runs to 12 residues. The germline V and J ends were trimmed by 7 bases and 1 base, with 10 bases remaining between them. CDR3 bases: TGCAGCGCGGTCCCTGGGAACACTGAAGCTTTCTTT. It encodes CSAVPGNTEAFF.

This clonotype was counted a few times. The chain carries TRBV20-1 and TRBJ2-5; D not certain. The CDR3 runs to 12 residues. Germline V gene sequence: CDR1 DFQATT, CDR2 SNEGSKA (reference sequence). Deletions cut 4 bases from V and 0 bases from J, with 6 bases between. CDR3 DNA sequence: TGCAGTGCTATTGGGGACCAAGAGACCCAGTACTTC. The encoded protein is CSAIGDQETQYF.

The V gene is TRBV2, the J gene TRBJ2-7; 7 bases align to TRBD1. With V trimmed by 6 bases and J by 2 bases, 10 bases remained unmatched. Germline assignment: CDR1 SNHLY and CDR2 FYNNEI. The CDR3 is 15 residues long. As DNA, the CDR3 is TGTGCCAGCAGGGCCGCCGGGACAGTCCCCTACGAGCAGTACTTC. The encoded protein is CASRAAGTVPYEQYF.

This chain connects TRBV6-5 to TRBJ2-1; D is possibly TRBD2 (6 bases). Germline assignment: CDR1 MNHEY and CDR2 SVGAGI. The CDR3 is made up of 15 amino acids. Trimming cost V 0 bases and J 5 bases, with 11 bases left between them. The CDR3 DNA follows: TGTGCCAGCAGTTACTCGTATGCGGGACACAATGAGCAGTTCTTC. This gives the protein CASSYSYAGHNEQFF.

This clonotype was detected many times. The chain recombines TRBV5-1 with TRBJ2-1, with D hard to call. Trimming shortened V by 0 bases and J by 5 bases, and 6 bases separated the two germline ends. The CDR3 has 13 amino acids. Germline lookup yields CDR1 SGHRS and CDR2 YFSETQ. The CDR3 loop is CASSLGQHNEQFF. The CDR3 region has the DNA TGCGCCAGCAGCTTGGGGCAGCACAATGAGCAGTTCTTC.

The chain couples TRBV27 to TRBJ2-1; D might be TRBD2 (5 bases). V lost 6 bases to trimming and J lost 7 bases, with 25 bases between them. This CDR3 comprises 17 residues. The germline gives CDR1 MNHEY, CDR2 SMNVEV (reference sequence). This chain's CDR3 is CASRRRPFSDQTNEQFF. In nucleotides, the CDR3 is TGTGCCAGCAGACGCCGTCCCTTTAGCGACCAGACGAATGAGCAGTTCTTC.

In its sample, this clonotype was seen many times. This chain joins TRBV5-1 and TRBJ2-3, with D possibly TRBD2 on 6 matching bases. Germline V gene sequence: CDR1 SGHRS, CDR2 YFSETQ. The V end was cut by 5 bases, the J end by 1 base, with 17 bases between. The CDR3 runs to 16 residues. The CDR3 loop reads CASRRGDAAGTDTQYF. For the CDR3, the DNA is TGCGCCAGCAGGCGCGGGGACGCTGCAGGCACAGATACGCAGTATTTT.